The 2 T cell receptor beta chains below all came from one sample that was sequenced in a study of T cells in Graves' hyperthyroidism and ophthalmopathy. The CDR3 regions of TCR beta were amplified from RNA transcripts. During a first-round RT-PCR of the TCR CDR3, the HTBI primer set was used. TCRdb reanalysed the multiplex PCR reads using MiXCR and keeps one entry per CDR3 protein. The sample yields roughly 250,000 distinct CDR3 sequences, over 20% seen once. The sample was blood. These receptors all stem from a young man with Graves' ophthalmopathy.

V gene TRBV6-1 combines with J gene TRBJ1-3, with D tentatively TRBD1 (6 bases). In germline, CDR1 is MNHNS, CDR2 SASEGT. Between the trimmed V and J ends, which lost 6 bases and 0 bases, there was a span of 9 bases. This CDR3 is built from 14 residues. CDR3 DNA: TGTGCCAGCAGGCGGGACAACTCTGGAAACACCATATATTTT. Translating gives CASRRDNSGNTIYF.

V is TRBV18 and J is TRBJ2-7, with D tentatively TRBD2 (6 bases). CDR1 is KGHSH and CDR2 is LQKENI in the germline V gene. This CDR3 is built from 15 residues. Trimming left V 6 bases short and J 2 bases short, with 17 bases between. CDR3 amino acids: CASSPGTGPTYEQYF. In DNA form, the CDR3 reads TGTGCCAGCTCCCCCGGGACTGGCCCCACCTACGAGCAGTACTTC.